This T cell receptor beta chain stems from a study of T cell changes during pregnancy in multiple sclerosis. Germline CDR1 reads LNHDA; CDR2 reads SQIVND (reference sequence). The CDR3 has 16 residues. J was trimmed by 0 bases and V by 3 bases; bases with no gene match: 4. Only in-frame clones appear in the TCRdb table, and some are missing; sequencing was by immunoSEQ multiplex PCR. This sample has some 74,000 clones; 85% to 95% occur once, and the top ten carry around 2.3%. This clone appeared once. Material: peripheral blood, obtained before pregnancy. The J gene is TRBJ2-7, the V gene TRBV19, with TRBD1 identical over 11 bases. The TCR sequence derives from a female donor with multiple sclerosis, enrolled in a pregnancy study. The CDR3 DNA sequence: TGTGCCAGTAGTATCGCCGGGACAGGGGGCTCCTACGAGCAGTACTTC. This encodes CASSIAGTGGSYEQYF.